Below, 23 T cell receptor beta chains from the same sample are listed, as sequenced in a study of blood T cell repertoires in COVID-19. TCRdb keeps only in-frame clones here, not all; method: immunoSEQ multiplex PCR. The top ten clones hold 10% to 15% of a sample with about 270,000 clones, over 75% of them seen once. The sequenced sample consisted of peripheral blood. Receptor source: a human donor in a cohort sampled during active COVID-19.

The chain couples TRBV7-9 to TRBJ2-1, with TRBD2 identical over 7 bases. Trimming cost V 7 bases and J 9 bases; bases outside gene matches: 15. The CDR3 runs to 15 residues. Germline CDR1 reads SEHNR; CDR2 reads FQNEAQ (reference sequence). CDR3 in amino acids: CASTSGLSAVGEQFF. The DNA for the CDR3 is TGTGCCAGCACCTCGGGACTATCGGCCGTCGGTGAGCAGTTCTTC.

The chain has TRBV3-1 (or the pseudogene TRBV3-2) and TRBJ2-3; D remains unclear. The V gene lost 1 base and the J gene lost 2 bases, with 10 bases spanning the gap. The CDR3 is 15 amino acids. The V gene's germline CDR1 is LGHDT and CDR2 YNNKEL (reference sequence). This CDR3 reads CASSQALMITDTQYF. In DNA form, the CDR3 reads TGTGCCAGCAGCCAAGCACTCATGATCACAGATACGCAGTATTTT.

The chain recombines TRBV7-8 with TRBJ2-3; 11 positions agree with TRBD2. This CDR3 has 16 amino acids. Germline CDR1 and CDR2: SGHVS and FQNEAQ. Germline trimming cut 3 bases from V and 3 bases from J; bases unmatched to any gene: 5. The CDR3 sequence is CASSFSGRALTDTQYF. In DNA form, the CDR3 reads TGTGCCAGCAGCTTTAGCGGGAGGGCCCTGACAGATACGCAGTATTTT.

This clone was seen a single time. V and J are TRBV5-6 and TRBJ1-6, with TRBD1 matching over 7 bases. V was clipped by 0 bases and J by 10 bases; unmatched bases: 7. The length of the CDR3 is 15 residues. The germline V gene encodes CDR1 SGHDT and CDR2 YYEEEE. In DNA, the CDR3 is TGTGCCAGCAGCTTGGGGGGGACAGTCCCCTCACCCCTCCACTTT. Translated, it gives CASSLGGTVPSPLHF.

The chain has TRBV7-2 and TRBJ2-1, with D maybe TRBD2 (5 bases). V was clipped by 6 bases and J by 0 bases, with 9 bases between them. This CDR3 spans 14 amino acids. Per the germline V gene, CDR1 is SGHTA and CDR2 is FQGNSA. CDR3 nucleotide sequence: TGTGCCAGCAGGGACTGGTCCTCCTACAATGAGCAGTTCTTC. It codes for CASRDWSSYNEQFF.

In DNA form, the CDR3 reads TGCGCCAGCAGCTGGACAGGGGGCCGCCAGGAGACCCAGTACTTC. Its protein product is CASSWTGGRQETQYF. The rearrangement uses TRBV4-1 and TRBJ2-5, with 11 bases matching TRBD1. From germline, CDR1 is MGHRA and CDR2 YSYEKL. The trim removed 5 bases at V and 5 bases at J, leaving 7 bases unmatched. This CDR3 is built from 15 residues.

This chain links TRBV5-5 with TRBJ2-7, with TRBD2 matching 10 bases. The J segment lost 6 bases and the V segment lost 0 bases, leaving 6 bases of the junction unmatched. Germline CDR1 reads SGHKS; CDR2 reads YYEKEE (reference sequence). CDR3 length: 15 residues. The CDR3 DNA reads TGTGCCAGCAGCTTGGATCCTAGCGGGAGTGGCGAGCAGTACTTC. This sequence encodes CASSLDPSGSGEQYF.

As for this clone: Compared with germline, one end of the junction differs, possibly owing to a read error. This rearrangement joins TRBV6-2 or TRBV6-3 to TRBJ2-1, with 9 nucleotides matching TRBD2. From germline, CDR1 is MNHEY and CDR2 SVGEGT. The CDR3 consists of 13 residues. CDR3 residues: CASSSPPFSGGVF. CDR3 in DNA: TGTGCCAGCAGTTCTCCACCCTTTAGCGGGGGCGTCTTC.

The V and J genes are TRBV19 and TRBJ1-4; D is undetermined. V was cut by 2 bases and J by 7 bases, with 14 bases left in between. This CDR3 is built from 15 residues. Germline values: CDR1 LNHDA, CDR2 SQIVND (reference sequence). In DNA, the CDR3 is TGTGCCAGTAGTATAAGGAGCCCCCCGGGTGAAAAACTGTTTTTT. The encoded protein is CASSIRSPPGEKLFF.

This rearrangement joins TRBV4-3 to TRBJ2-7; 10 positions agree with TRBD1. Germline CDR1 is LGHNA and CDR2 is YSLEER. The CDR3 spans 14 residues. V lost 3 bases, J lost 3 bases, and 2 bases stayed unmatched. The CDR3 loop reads CASSQTGGIYEQYF. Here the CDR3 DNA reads TGCGCCAGCAGCCAGACAGGGGGCATCTACGAGCAGTACTTC.

The CDR3 protein is CASSLGGVMNTEAFF. Here the CDR3 DNA reads TGTGCCAGCAGTTTAGGGGGGGTAATGAACACTGAAGCTTTCTTT. The V and J genes are TRBV28 and TRBJ1-1; D might be TRBD1 (5 bases). Germline loops: CDR1 MDHEN, CDR2 SYDVKM. V lost 2 bases, J lost 0 bases, and 10 bases lay in between. This CDR3 spans 15 amino acids.

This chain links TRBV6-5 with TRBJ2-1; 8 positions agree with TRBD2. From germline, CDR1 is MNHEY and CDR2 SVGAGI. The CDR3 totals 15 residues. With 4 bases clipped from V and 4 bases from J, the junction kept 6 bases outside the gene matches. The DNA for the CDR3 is TGTGCCAGCAGTTCCTCTTTAGCGGGATACAATGAGCAGTTCTTC. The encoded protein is CASSSSLAGYNEQFF.

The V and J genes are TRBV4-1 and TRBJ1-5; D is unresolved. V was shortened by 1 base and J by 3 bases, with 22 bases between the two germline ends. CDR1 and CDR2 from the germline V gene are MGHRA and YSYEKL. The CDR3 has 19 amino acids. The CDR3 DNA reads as TGCGCCAGCAGCCAAGCTCCCGGGAGAGGGAATTTCGCCAATCAGCCCCAGCATTTT. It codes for CASSQAPGRGNFANQPQHF.

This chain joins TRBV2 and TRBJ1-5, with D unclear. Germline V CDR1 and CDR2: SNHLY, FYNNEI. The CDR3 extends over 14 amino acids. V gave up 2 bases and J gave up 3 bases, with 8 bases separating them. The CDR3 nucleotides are TGTGCCAGCAGTGAAATCTATACCAATCAGCCCCAGCATTTT. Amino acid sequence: CASSEIYTNQPQHF.

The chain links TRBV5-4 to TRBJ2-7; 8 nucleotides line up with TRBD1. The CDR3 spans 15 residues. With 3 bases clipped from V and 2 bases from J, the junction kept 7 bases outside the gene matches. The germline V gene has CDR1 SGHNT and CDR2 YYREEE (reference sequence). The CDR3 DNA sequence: TGTGCCAGCAGCTCCGGACAGGGATCTACCTACGAGCAGTACTTC. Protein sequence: CASSSGQGSTYEQYF.

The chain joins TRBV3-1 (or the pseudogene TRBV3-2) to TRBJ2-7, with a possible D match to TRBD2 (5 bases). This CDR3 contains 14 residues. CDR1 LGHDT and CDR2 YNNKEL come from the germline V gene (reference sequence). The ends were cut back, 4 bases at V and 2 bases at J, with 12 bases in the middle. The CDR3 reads CASSLLGKTYEQYF. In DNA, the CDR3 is TGTGCCAGCAGCCTCCTCGGGAAAACCTACGAGCAGTACTTC.

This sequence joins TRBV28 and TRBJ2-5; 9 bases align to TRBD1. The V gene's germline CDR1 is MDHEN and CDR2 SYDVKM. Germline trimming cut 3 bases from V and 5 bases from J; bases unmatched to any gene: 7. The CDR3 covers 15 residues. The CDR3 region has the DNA TGTGCCAGCAGTTTCCCCTCGACAGGGGGGGAGACCCAGTACTTC. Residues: CASSFPSTGGETQYF.

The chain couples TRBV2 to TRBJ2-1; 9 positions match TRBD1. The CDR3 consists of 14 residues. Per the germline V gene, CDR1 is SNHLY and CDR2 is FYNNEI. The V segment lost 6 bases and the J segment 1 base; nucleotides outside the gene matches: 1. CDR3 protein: CASRGQGSYNEQFF. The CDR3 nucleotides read TGTGCCAGCAGGGGACAGGGATCCTACAATGAGCAGTTCTTC.

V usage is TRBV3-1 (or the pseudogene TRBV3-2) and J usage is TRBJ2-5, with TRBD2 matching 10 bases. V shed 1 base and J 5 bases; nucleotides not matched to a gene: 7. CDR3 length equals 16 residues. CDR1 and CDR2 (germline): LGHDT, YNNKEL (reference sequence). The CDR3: CASSQGPSGSGETQYF. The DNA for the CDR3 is TGTGCCAGCAGCCAAGGTCCTAGCGGGAGTGGTGAGACCCAGTACTTC.

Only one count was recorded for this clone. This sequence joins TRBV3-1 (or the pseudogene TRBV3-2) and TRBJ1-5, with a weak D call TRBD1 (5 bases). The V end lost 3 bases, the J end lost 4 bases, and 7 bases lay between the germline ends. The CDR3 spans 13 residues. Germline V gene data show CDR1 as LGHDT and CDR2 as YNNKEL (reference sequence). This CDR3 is CASSQGGNQPQHF. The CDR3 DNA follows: TGTGCCAGCAGCCAGGGGGGGAATCAGCCCCAGCATTTT.

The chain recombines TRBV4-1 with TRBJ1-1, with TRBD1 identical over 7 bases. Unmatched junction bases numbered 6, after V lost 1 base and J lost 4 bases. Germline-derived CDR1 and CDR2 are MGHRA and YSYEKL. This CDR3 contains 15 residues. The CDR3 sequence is CASSQAIRQGTEAFF. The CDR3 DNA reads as TGCGCCAGCAGCCAAGCAATTCGACAGGGCACTGAAGCTTTCTTT.

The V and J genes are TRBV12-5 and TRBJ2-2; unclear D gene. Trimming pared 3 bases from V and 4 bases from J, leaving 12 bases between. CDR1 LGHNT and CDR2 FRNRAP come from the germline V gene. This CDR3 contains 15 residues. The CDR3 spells CASGFQASITGELFF. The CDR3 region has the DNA TGTGCTAGTGGTTTCCAGGCCTCTATCACCGGGGAGCTGTTTTTT.

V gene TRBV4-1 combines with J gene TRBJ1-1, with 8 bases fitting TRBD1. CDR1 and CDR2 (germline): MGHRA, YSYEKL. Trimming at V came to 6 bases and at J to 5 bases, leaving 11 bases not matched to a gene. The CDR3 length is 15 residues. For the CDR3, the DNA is TGCGCCAGCAGTTCGACAGGGGACCTACTGACTGAAGCTTTCTTT. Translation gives CASSSTGDLLTEAFF.